A selection of T cell receptor beta chains follows, all from one sample in a study of PD-1 blockade in classical Hodgkin lymphoma. Assay: immunoSEQ multiplex PCR; the TCRdb copy retains only in-frame clones and omits some. This sample yields tens of thousands of clones, of which 90% to 95% are seen a single time; 8% belongs to the top ten. The material was peripheral blood mononuclear cells (PBMCs), obtained before the fourth cycle of nivolumab. The receptors originated from a human donor with classical Hodgkin lymphoma. Both conserved end residues are part of each CDR3. Fields, in order: V gene, D gene, J gene, clone size, CDR3 DNA, CDR3 protein. The D gene is left open where the match is weak. Size is stated for part of the rows, as once, few or many counts, or as a class when the clone is expanded.

>TRBV2|-|TRBJ2-5|once
TGTGCCAGCAGTGGGGGGCAGACCCAGTACTTC
CASSGGQTQYF
>TRBV27|-|TRBJ2-7|once
TGTGCCAGCAGTTTATCTGGAACAGCCTACGAGCAGTACTTC
CASSLSGTAYEQYF
>TRBV23-1|-|TRBJ2-5|-
TGCGCCAGCAGTCAGTCCCGGGAGGAGACCCAGTACTTC
CASSQSREETQYF
>TRBV2|-|TRBJ1-6|-
TGTGCCAGCAGTGCGCCCTCACGGGGTTCTGGTTCACCCCTCCACTTT
CASSAPSRGSGSPLHF
>TRBV11-2|-|TRBJ2-2|-
TGTGCCAGCAGCTTAGGCACCGGGGAGCTGTTTTTT
CASSLGTGELFF
>TRBV2|-|TRBJ2-7|-
TGTGCCAGCAGTGAGGGCAGGGATTACTACGAGCAGTACTTC
CASSEGRDYYEQYF
>TRBV14|-|TRBJ2-1|-
TGTGCCAGCAGCCAAATTGGGCAAAGTGAGCAGTTCTTC
CASSQIGQSEQFF
>TRBV28|TRBD1|TRBJ2-1|-
TGTGCCAGCAGTAAGGCGGGGACAGGGTACAATGAGCAGTTCTTC
CASSKAGTGYNEQFF
>TRBV10-2|TRBD2|TRBJ2-5|-
TGCGCCAGCAGTGAGTACGGGAGGGCCAGGGAGACCCAGTACTTC
CASSEYGRARETQYF
>TRBV19|-|TRBJ2-7|-
TGTGCCAGTAGTGAAAGGACGCAGAGCTCCTACGAGCAGTACTTC
CASSERTQSSYEQYF
>TRBV5-6|-|TRBJ1-2|-
TGTGCCAGCAGCTTAGGCGGGGGCGCGTCTGGCTACACCTTC
CASSLGGGASGYTF
>TRBV27|TRBD1|TRBJ2-1|-
TGTGCCAGCAGTATGTCCGGGACAGCTTACAATGAGCAGTTCTTC
CASSMSGTAYNEQFF
>TRBV6-5|-|TRBJ1-1|once
TGTGCCAGCAGTTACCGCCAGTTTGACACTGAAGCTTTCTTT
CASSYRQFDTEAFF
>TRBV5-4|-|TRBJ2-7|-
TGTGCCAGCAGCTTGGTCGAGCAGTACTTC
CASSLVEQYF
>TRBV5-1|-|TRBJ2-2|-
TGCGCCAGCAGCTACCTGGGGGGAACAGGGCTCCTGTCCGGGGAGCTGTTTTTT
CASSYLGGTGLLSGELFF
>TRBV13|TRBD2|TRBJ2-7|-
TGTGCCAGCAGCCGAAGCGGGACGGCTACCTACGAGCAGTACTTC
CASSRSGTATYEQYF
>TRBV11-2|-|TRBJ2-7|-
TGTGCCAGCAGCTTAGACAGGAGCTCCTACGAGCAGTACTTC
CASSLDRSSYEQYF
>TRBV5-5|-|TRBJ1-5|-
TGTGCCAGCAGACGACAGGAAGATAGCAATCAGCCCCAGCATTTT
CASRRQEDSNQPQHF
>TRBV7-9|-|TRBJ2-5|-
TGTGCCAGCAGCGGTCCGACTAGATGGGGGGAGACCCAGTACTTC
CASSGPTRWGETQYF
>TRBV15|-|TRBJ2-1|-
TGTGCCACCCTGGATTCCTACAATGAGCAGTTCTTC
CATLDSYNEQFF
>TRBV28|-|TRBJ2-7|once
TGTGCCAGCAGCCCGAGGGCGCCCGGAGGTCTTTACTTC
CASSPRAPGGLYF
>TRBV4-1|TRBD2|TRBJ2-7|-
TGCGCCAGCAGCCCTAACGGGGGACTAGAGGTAGGGCAGTACTTC
CASSPNGGLEVGQYF
>TRBV4-1|-|TRBJ2-3|once
TGCGCCAGCAGCCAGACCGGGTTCCCAGATACGCAGTATTTT
CASSQTGFPDTQYF
>TRBV6-1|TRBD1|TRBJ2-7|-
TGTGCCAGCAGTGAAGCCAGGACAGGGTTTGAGTTTTCCTACGAGCAGTACTTC
CASSEARTGFEFSYEQYF
>TRBV5-1|TRBD2|TRBJ2-1|-
TGCGCCAGCAGCAATCTTCTTAGCGGGAGCGTCGGCAATGAGCAGTTCTTC
CASSNLLSGSVGNEQFF
>TRBV7-7|TRBD1|TRBJ2-7|-
TGTGCCAGCAGCCGAGGACAGGGTAGCAACGAGCAGTACTTC
CASSRGQGSNEQYF
>TRBV10-2|TRBD2|TRBJ2-1|once
TGCGCCAGCAGTGGACTAGCGGGGGGGTGGGATGAGCAGTTCTTC
CASSGLAGGWDEQFF
>TRBV28|-|TRBJ1-2|-
TGTGCCAGCAGTTCATTGGGGGGGTCCTATGGCTACACCTTC
CASSSLGGSYGYTF
>TRBV6-5|TRBD1|TRBJ2-5|-
TGTGCCAGCAGGGCGGGACAGGGGATCGGAGAGACCCAGTACTTC
CASRAGQGIGETQYF
>TRBV2|-|TRBJ2-5|-
TGTGCCAGCAGCCCGAAGGTTGGGAGGTTCCAAGAGACCCAGTACTTC
CASSPKVGRFQETQYF
>TRBV28|-|TRBJ1-5|-
TGTGCCAGCAGTTTTCGCGGGGACAATCAGCCCCAGCATTTT
CASSFRGDNQPQHF
>TRBV7-2|-|TRBJ2-1|-
TGTGCCAGCAGCTTTGACAGGTTAGAGCAGTTCTTC
CASSFDRLEQFF
>TRBV29-1|-|TRBJ2-3|-
TGCAGCGTTGTCCAGTGGGATAAAGCGGATACGCAGTATTTT
CSVVQWDKADTQYF
>TRBV2|-|TRBJ2-7|-
TGTGCCAGCAGTGAGAGACAGGTCTACGAGCAGTACTTC
CASSERQVYEQYF
>TRBV28|TRBD2|TRBJ2-7|-
TGTGCCAGCAGGCGGACTAGCGGAGAATACGAGCAGTACTTC
CASRRTSGEYEQYF
>TRBV21-1|-|TRBJ1-4|-
TGTGCCAGCAGCAAAGAGGAGACAGCCTGCCGATTAAATGAAAAACTGTTTTTT
CASSKEETACRLNEKLFF
>TRBV9|-|TRBJ2-2|-
TGTGCCAGCAGCGTAGGGGGGGTTACGAACACCGGGGAGCTGTTTTTT
CASSVGGVTNTGELFF
>TRBV7-2|-|TRBJ2-7|once
TGTGCCAGCAGCTTAGTGTCCGACGCCTCCTACGAGCAGTACTTC
CASSLVSDASYEQYF
>TRBV20-1|-|TRBJ2-1|-
TGCAGTGCTAGACGGAATGAGCAGTTCTTC
CSARRNEQFF
>TRBV27|TRBD1|TRBJ1-6|-
TGTGCCAGCAGTTTTATCAGACAGGGTTTGTCACCCCTCCACTTT
CASSFIRQGLSPLHF
>TRBV10-3|-|TRBJ1-1|-
TGTGCCATCAGTGAGCTGCAACGCATGACTGAAGCTTTCTTT
CAISELQRMTEAFF
>TRBV6-1|-|TRBJ2-1|-
TGTGCCAGCAGTGGGGAGGGGGGCCCCTACAATGAGCAGTTCTTC
CASSGEGGPYNEQFF
>TRBV10-2|TRBD2|TRBJ2-1|-
TGCGCCAGCAGGGGGGGGGTATACAATGAGCAGTTCTTC
CASRGGVYNEQFF
>TRBV6-5|-|TRBJ1-2|-
TGTGCCAGCAGTTACTCGTGGACAGACAACTATGGCTACACCTTC
CASSYSWTDNYGYTF
>TRBV5-1|-|TRBJ1-1|-
TGCGCCAGCAGCTTGGCCGGAGGGAAGGCCACTGAAGCTTTCTTT
CASSLAGGKATEAFF
>TRBV27|TRBD1|TRBJ2-7|once
TGTGCCAGCAGTAAACAGGGGACGACCTACGAGCAGTACTTC
CASSKQGTTYEQYF
>TRBV28|-|TRBJ2-5|once
TGTGCCAGCAGTTTAGGCCGGGACGGGAAAATCCAAGAGACCCAGTACTTC
CASSLGRDGKIQETQYF
>TRBV28|TRBD2|TRBJ2-3|-
TGTGCCACCCAGACTAGCGGGAGGGCCCGTACGCAGTATTTT
CATQTSGRARTQYF
>TRBV7-9|-|TRBJ2-7|-
TGTGCCAGCAGCCGGGACTTCTACGAGCAGTACTTC
CASSRDFYEQYF
>TRBV7-9|-|TRBJ2-1|once
TGTGCCAGCAGGACAATCCCGGGGCAAACCGCGTACAATGAGCAGTTCTTC
CASRTIPGQTAYNEQFF
>TRBV27|TRBD2|TRBJ2-3|-
TGTGCCAGCACCCCTCGCGCGGGAGGCACAGATACGCAGTATTTT
CASTPRAGGTDTQYF
>TRBV5-1|-|TRBJ1-1|-
TGCGCCAGCAGCTTAGCTGACGGACCCTTGGGCACTGAAGCTTTCTTT
CASSLADGPLGTEAFF
>TRBV6-5|-|TRBJ1-5|few
TGTGCCAGTGGGGCCAGTCATCAGCCCCAGCATTTT
CASGASHQPQHF
>TRBV13|-|TRBJ2-7|-
TGTGCCAGCAGCTTCAGGAGAGGGGAGTCCGAGCAGTACTTC
CASSFRRGESEQYF
>TRBV6-1|-|TRBJ1-2|-
TGTGCCACCAAAACAGGACCTGCTAACTATGGCTACACCTTC
CATKTGPANYGYTF